Shown below are 15 T cell receptor beta chains from a single sample sequenced in a study of shared clonotypes between healthy human individuals. Only in-frame clones appear in the TCRdb table, and some are missing; sequencing was by immunoSEQ multiplex PCR. The data contain more than 550,000 clones, less than 95% of them singletons. The sample comprised memory CD8+ T cells from PBMCs. Subset noted: CD45RO+ cells pooled with CCR7-negative TemRA cells. These receptors originate from a man younger than 35 in good health. Some clones in this sample may be carry-over from other donors' samples.

The chain combines TRBV7-9 with TRBJ2-7; D unclear. V lost 2 bases to trimming and J lost 1 base, with 12 bases between them. The CDR3 covers 15 residues. Per the germline V gene, CDR1 is SEHNR and CDR2 is FQNEAQ (reference sequence). CDR3 nucleotide sequence: TGTGCCAGCAGCTTATTCCCATCGGATTCCTACGAGCAGTACTTC. Its protein is CASSLFPSDSYEQYF.

This rearrangement joins TRBV10-2 to TRBJ1-2, with a tentative D call TRBD1 (6 bases). The V gene's germline CDR1 is WSHSY and CDR2 SAAADI. Trimming cost V 6 bases and J 6 bases, with 14 bases left between them. The CDR3 runs 13 residues. The CDR3 loop reads CASRGRGGDGYTF. The CDR3 nucleotides are TGCGCCAGCAGGGGACGAGGGGGAGATGGCTACACCTTC.

The rearrangement links TRBV7-9 to TRBJ2-2, with 7 bases aligning to TRBD1. The ends lost 3 bases at V and 4 bases at J; junction bases unmatched: 8. Germline assignment: CDR1 SEHNR and CDR2 FQNEAQ (reference sequence). This CDR3 has 16 residues. The CDR3 region is CASSFFRTGITGELFF. As DNA, the CDR3 is TGTGCCAGCAGCTTCTTCCGGACAGGTATCACCGGGGAGCTGTTTTTT. The complete variable domain, with remaining parts taken from reference TRBV7-9 and TRBJ2-2, reads DTGVSQNPRHKITKRGQNVTFRCDPISEHNRLYWYRQTLGQGPEFLTYFQNEAQLEKSRLLSDRFSAERPKGSFSTLEIQRTEQGDSAMYLCASSFFRTGITGELFFGEGSRLTVL.

This chain joins TRBV6-1 and TRBJ1-6; D unresolved. Trimming took 4 bases from V and 0 from J, leaving 10 bases between them. The length of the CDR3 is 16 residues. Germline V gene data show CDR1 as MNHNS and CDR2 as SASEGT. CDR3 region: CASSGARISYNSPLHF. Written as DNA, the CDR3 is TGTGCCAGCAGTGGAGCACGGATCTCCTATAATTCACCCCTCCACTTT.

The CDR3, as DNA: TGTGCCAGCAGCTTAGGGGGGCGCGGGACTGAAGCTTTCTTT. This translates into CASSLGGRGTEAFF. V is TRBV7-2 and J is TRBJ1-1; D may be TRBD1 (6 bases). Trimming took off 1 base at V and 5 bases at J, with 11 bases between the two ends. Germline-derived CDR1 and CDR2 are SGHTA and FQGNSA. CDR3 length: 14 residues.

This sequence joins TRBV7-9 and TRBJ2-1, with D possibly matching TRBD2 (5 bases). Trimming took 4 bases from V and 7 from J, leaving 17 bases between them. The CDR3 is 15 amino acids. The germline CDR1 and CDR2 sequences are SEHNR and FQNEAQ (reference sequence). DNA for the CDR3: TGTGCCAGCAGCTCCGTAGGCGGGTTTAATAATGAGCAGTTCTTC. Amino acids: CASSSVGGFNNEQFF.

The J gene is TRBJ1-1, the V gene TRBV29-1; TRBD1 matches 8 bases. The CDR3 is 13 amino acids. Trimming at V came to 3 bases and at J to 5 bases, leaving 5 bases not matched to a gene. Germline CDR1 is SQVTM and CDR2 is ANQGSEA. The CDR3 reads CSVDGDRLTEAFF. For the CDR3, the DNA is TGCAGCGTTGACGGGGACAGGTTGACTGAAGCTTTCTTT.

The chain links TRBV5-1 to TRBJ2-2; D not resolved. V lost 9 bases, J lost 0 bases, and 6 bases lay in between. CDR1 and CDR2 (germline): SGHRS, YFSETQ. The CDR3 loop spans 12 amino acids. The CDR3 nucleotides are TGCGCCACCCCGACGAACACCGGGGAGCTGTTTTTT. Translated: CATPTNTGELFF.

This clone was seen once. J is TRBJ2-3 and V is TRBV19; 8 bases map to TRBD2. V trimming: 4 bases; J trimming: 6 bases; junction bases outside the gene matches: 18. The CDR3 consists of 18 residues. CDR1 is LNHDA and CDR2 is SQIVND in the germline V gene (reference sequence). CDR3 in amino acids: CASSSSGEGLVLGDTQYF. In DNA, the CDR3 is TGTGCCAGTAGTAGTTCGGGGGAGGGACTAGTCCTGGGGGATACGCAGTATTTT.

There are a few counts of this clone. The rearrangement joins TRBV27 to TRBJ1-5; D might be TRBD1 (5 bases). Per germline, CDR1 MNHEY and CDR2 SMNVEV (reference sequence). V lost 6 bases to trimming and J lost 3 bases, with 15 bases between them. This CDR3 region has 15 residues. For the CDR3, the DNA is TGTGCCAGCAGCCTAAGCCCAGGGTTCAATCAGCCCCAGCATTTT. This codes for CASSLSPGFNQPQHF.

By sample fraction, this clone is medium-sized. The V call is TRBV6-6, the J call TRBJ2-3, with D unclear. Germline CDR1 is MNHNY and CDR2 is SVGAGI (reference sequence). Between the trimmed V and J ends, which lost 2 bases and 11 bases, there was a span of 8 bases. The CDR3 consists of 11 residues. The CDR3 sequence: CASSYGGEQYF. The CDR3 bases are TGTGCCAGCAGTTACGGCGGCGAGCAGTATTTT.

This clone was picked up one time. This chain joins TRBV4-1 and TRBJ2-1; D is uncertain. V lost 0 bases, J lost 7 bases, and 16 bases lay in between. The germline gives CDR1 MGHRA, CDR2 YSYEKL. This CDR3 is built from 16 residues. The CDR3 here is CASSQEWAPPSNEQFF. DNA of the CDR3: TGCGCCAGCAGCCAAGAGTGGGCGCCTCCAAGTAATGAGCAGTTCTTC.

The V call is TRBV28, the J call TRBJ2-7; 7 nucleotides match TRBD2. V lost 1 base to trimming and J lost 0 bases; unmatched junction nucleotides: 3. CDR3 length equals 15 residues. Germline loops: CDR1 MDHEN, CDR2 SYDVKM. The CDR3: CASSLYGGSSYEQYF. In nucleotides, the CDR3 is TGTGCCAGCAGTTTATACGGCGGGAGCTCCTACGAGCAGTACTTC.

The chain uses TRBV19 and TRBJ2-7, with no clear D. Trimming removed 1 base at V and 5 bases at J, with 18 bases between. The CDR3 consists of 16 residues. Germline CDR1 reads LNHDA; CDR2 reads SQIVND (reference sequence). In DNA, the CDR3 is TGTGCCAGTAGTATAGTGGGCGCTAGTTTGTGCGACGAGCAGTACTTC. Amino acid sequence: CASSIVGASLCDEQYF.

The rearrangement uses TRBV15 and TRBJ1-1, with a possible D match to TRBD1 (5 bases). This CDR3 has 13 amino acids. V lost 1 base to trimming and J lost 6 bases, with 9 bases between them. Germline V gene lookup returns CDR1 LNHNV and CDR2 YYDKDF (reference sequence). CDR3 in amino acids: CATSRAQGSEAFF. CDR3 DNA sequence: TGTGCCACCAGCAGAGCGCAGGGATCTGAAGCTTTCTTT.